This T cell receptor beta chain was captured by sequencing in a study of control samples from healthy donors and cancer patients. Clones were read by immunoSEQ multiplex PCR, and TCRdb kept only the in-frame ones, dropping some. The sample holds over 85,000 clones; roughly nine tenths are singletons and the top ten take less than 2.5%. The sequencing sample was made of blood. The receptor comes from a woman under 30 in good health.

The CDR3 DNA sequence: TGTGCCAGCAGTGAGAGGGTCGGGGAAAAACTGTTTTTT. Residues: CASSERVGEKLFF. This sequence joins TRBV2 and TRBJ1-4; D not resolved. V dropped 3 bases and J dropped 8 bases, with 10 bases sitting between them. The CDR3 loop spans 13 amino acids. Germline assignment: CDR1 SNHLY and CDR2 FYNNEI.